The TCR beta chain described here comes from a study of OX40 agonist ivuxolimab in advanced cancers. Overall study: Two patients with cutaneous melanoma and one with hepatocellular carcinoma, three in total, showed partial responses. Study outcomes and limitations: No antigen was identified for the clonally expanded peripheral T cells.

The timepoints at which blood was sampled were baseline, cycle 4 day 1, and cycle 7 day 1. V was clipped by 4 bases and J by 8 bases; unmatched bases: 8. The CDR3 is 14 residues long. CDR1 is SGHDN, CDR2 FVKESK, per germline. This clone was seen a handful of times. What it binds is unknown. Libraries were prepared by immunoSEQ multiplex PCR; TCRdb keeps only in-frame clonotypes and omits some of them. The sample shows about 82,000 clones, more than 80% of them seen only once. The receptor comes from an adult with an advanced solid tumor such as melanoma, head and neck, liver or kidney cancer. The sequencing used CD4+ or CD8+ T cells sorted from blood, collected in a trial of the OX40 agonist ivuxolimab. The chain has TRBV14 and TRBJ1-2; the match to TRBD1 covers 9 bases. CDR3 bases: TGTGCCAGCAGCCGGGACAGGGCGCTTCCCGGCTACACCTTC. Its translation: CASSRDRALPGYTF.